The 27 T cell receptor beta chains presented below share a single source sample, sequenced in a study of T cell changes during pregnancy in multiple sclerosis. The assay was immunoSEQ multiplex PCR, and TCRdb's table has in-frame clones only and misses some. Found here are some 38,000 clones, around 93% of them singletons; the top ten hold about 0.42%. This material consisted of CD4+ T cells from peripheral blood mononuclear cells, taken in the third trimester of pregnancy. Receptors originate from a female donor in good health, enrolled as a control in a pregnancy study.

The chain carries TRBV7-6 and TRBJ2-7; 7 bases are a match to TRBD2. V shed 3 bases and J 4 bases; nucleotides not matched to a gene: 9. Germline values: CDR1 SGHVS, CDR2 FNYEAQ. The CDR3 runs to 15 residues. The CDR3 nucleotides read TGTGCCAGCAGCTTTTCAGCGGGATTGAGGTACGAGCAGTACTTC. It yields the protein CASSFSAGLRYEQYF.

The genes are TRBV18 and TRBJ2-3, with TRBD2 matching over 11 bases. Per germline, CDR1 KGHSH and CDR2 LQKENI. After removal of 4 bases from V and 0 bases from J, the junction contained 6 bases not matched to a gene. CDR3 length equals 17 residues. The CDR3 loop reads CASSRILAGGSTDTQYF. The CDR3 region has the DNA TGTGCCAGCTCACGGATCTTAGCGGGGGGGAGCACAGATACGCAGTATTTT.

V usage is TRBV6-5 and J usage is TRBJ2-3, with TRBD1 as a possible D gene (6 bases). V gave up 6 bases and J gave up 0 bases, with 13 bases separating them. The CDR3 spans 15 residues. From germline, CDR1 is MNHEY and CDR2 SVGAGI. The CDR3, as DNA: TGTGCCAGCAGAGTACAGGGTTTCAGCACAGATACGCAGTATTTT. Its protein product is CASRVQGFSTDTQYF.

This chain links TRBV4-2 with TRBJ2-4, with D hard to call. The germline V gene has CDR1 LGHNA and CDR2 YNFKEQ. This CDR3 is built from 11 residues. The V end lost 0 bases, the J end lost 10 bases, and 4 bases lay between the germline ends. The CDR3 DNA sequence: TGTGCCAGCAGCCAAGACAGGATTCAGTACTTC. Encoded protein: CASSQDRIQYF.

The rearrangement joins TRBV11-2 to TRBJ2-1, with 12 bases that match TRBD2. Germline CDR1 reads SGHAT; CDR2 reads FQNNGV. CDR3 size: 15 residues. The V and J ends lost 2 bases and 4 bases, in that order; junction bases with no gene match: 0. The CDR3 DNA follows: TGTGCCAGCAGCTTACTAGCGGGAGGGTACAATGAGCAGTTCTTC. Its protein product is CASSLLAGGYNEQFF.

The chain carries TRBV7-8 and TRBJ2-7; 8 nucleotides align to TRBD2. Unmatched junction bases numbered 7, after V lost 1 base and J lost 2 bases. The V gene's germline CDR1 is SGHVS and CDR2 FQNEAQ. The length of the CDR3 is 16 residues. This chain's CDR3 is CASSLGAAGATYEQYF. The CDR3 DNA reads TGTGCCAGCAGCTTAGGTGCAGCGGGAGCGACCTACGAGCAGTACTTC.

The V gene is TRBV19, the J gene TRBJ2-7; D is perhaps TRBD2 (6 bases). The V gene lost 6 bases and the J gene lost 6 bases, with 18 bases spanning the gap. Germline loops: CDR1 LNHDA, CDR2 SQIVND (reference sequence). The CDR3 has 14 residues. CDR3 sequence: CASSRRGTIFEQYF. In DNA, the CDR3 is TGTGCCAGTAGCCGTCGCGGGACCATATTCGAGCAGTACTTC.

Concerning this clone itself: Within the sample, other DNA sequences also encode this same CDR3. The rearrangement joins TRBV25-1 to TRBJ2-1; TRBD2 matches 9 bases. With 5 bases clipped from V and 13 bases from J, the junction kept 6 bases outside the gene matches. This CDR3 is built from 12 residues. The germline gives CDR1 MGHDK, CDR2 SYGVNS. This chain's CDR3 is CASSHKGTSQFF. CDR3 DNA: TGTGCCAGCAGTCACAAAGGGACTAGCCAGTTCTTC.

The chain employs TRBV10-1 and TRBJ2-1, with a possible D match to TRBD1 (6 bases). V dropped 6 bases and J dropped 5 bases, with 11 bases sitting between them. From germline, CDR1 is WNHNN and CDR2 SYGVQD (reference sequence). This CDR3 spans 13 amino acids. The CDR3 nucleotides read TGCGCCAGCAGCACAGGACAGAACAATGAGCAGTTCTTC. Translating it yields CASSTGQNNEQFF.

This clone was observed a single time. The chain carries TRBV9 and TRBJ2-3; 8 positions agree with TRBD2. The CDR3 totals 16 residues. V lost 0 bases to trimming and J lost 1 base; unmatched junction nucleotides: 4. Germline CDR1 reads SGDLS; CDR2 reads YYNGEE. The chain's CDR3 is CASSVASGFGTDTQYF. Here the CDR3 DNA reads TGTGCCAGCAGCGTAGCTAGCGGGTTTGGCACAGATACGCAGTATTTT. The complete variable domain, with remaining parts taken from reference TRBV9 and TRBJ2-3, reads DSGVTQTPKHLITATGQRVTLRCSPRSGDLSVYWYQQSLDQGLQFLIQYYNGEERAKGNILERFSAQQFPDLHSELNLSSLELGDSALYFCASSVASGFGTDTQYFGPGTRLTVL.

The chain combines TRBV6-6 with TRBJ1-1; D remains ambiguous. CDR3 length: 13 amino acids. In germline, CDR1 is MNHNY, CDR2 SVGAGI (reference sequence). V dropped 2 bases and J dropped 4 bases, with 8 bases sitting between them. The CDR3 DNA reads as TGTGCCAGCAGTTACGAGAGCATCACTGAAGCTTTCTTT. Residues: CASSYESITEAFF.

The chain joins TRBV30 to TRBJ1-5; D gene uncertain. The V end was cut by 3 bases, the J end by 1 base, with 13 bases between. Germline CDR1 is GTSNPN and CDR2 is SVGIG (reference sequence). The CDR3 consists of 15 residues. The CDR3 DNA reads TGTGCCTGGAGAGAGGGTATCGGGAGCAATCAGCCCCAGCATTTT. It codes for CAWREGIGSNQPQHF.

This sequence joins TRBV7-2 and TRBJ2-1; D gene uncertain. The CDR3 is 17 residues long. Between the trimmed V and J ends, which lost 5 bases and 0 bases, there was a span of 17 bases. Germline V gene sequence: CDR1 SGHTA, CDR2 FQGNSA. The CDR3 DNA follows: TGTGCCAGCAGCCCCTCGGGTCGTTCGGCCTCCTACAATGAGCAGTTCTTC. Its translation: CASSPSGRSASYNEQFF.

V usage is TRBV5-3 and J usage is TRBJ2-2; 8 bases match TRBD1. TRBV5-3 is reported as an ORF; its role is uncertain. V gave up 8 bases and J gave up 4 bases; unmatched junction bases: 4. This CDR3 region has 13 residues. The CDR3 loop is CASRQGSTGELFF. CDR3 bases: TGTGCCAGCCGACAGGGGAGCACCGGGGAGCTGTTTTTT.

This clone has just one count. The chain is built from TRBV5-1 and TRBJ2-1; D is unresolved. Deletions cut 4 bases from V and 3 bases from J, with 8 bases between. Germline V lookup: CDR1 SGHRS, CDR2 YFSETQ. The CDR3 extends over 13 amino acids. The CDR3 here is CASSMDGYNEQFF. CDR3 coding DNA: TGCGCCAGCAGCATGGACGGCTACAATGAGCAGTTCTTC.

The chain combines TRBV7-2 with TRBJ1-2; TRBD1 aligns across 7 bases. V lost 5 bases to trimming and J lost 3 bases; unmatched junction nucleotides: 15. CDR1 and CDR2 from the germline V gene are SGHTA and FQGNSA. The CDR3 length is 17 residues. The CDR3 nucleotides are TGTGCCAGCAGCAAACGATCCCCTGACAGGGAAGACTATGGCTACACCTTC. Translating it yields CASSKRSPDREDYGYTF. The full variable domain, in which reference TRBV7-2 and TRBJ1-2 provide the parts outside the CDR3, is GAGVSQSPSNKVTEKGKDVELRCDPISGHTALYWYRQSLGQGLEFLIYFQGNSAPDKSGLPSDRFSAERTGGSVSTLTIQRTQQEDSAVYLCASSKRSPDREDYGYTFGSGTRLTVV.

V is TRBV7-2 and J is TRBJ2-2; D may be TRBD2 (6 bases). The V gene lost 2 bases and the J gene lost 1 base, with 11 bases spanning the gap. The CDR3 consists of 16 residues. Germline loops: CDR1 SGHTA, CDR2 FQGNSA. CDR3 protein: CASSLLGRGNTGELFF. CDR3 nucleotide sequence: TGTGCCAGCAGCTTATTAGGGCGGGGGAACACCGGGGAGCTGTTTTTT.

This clone is a singleton in its sample. This rearrangement joins TRBV7-9 to TRBJ1-3, with a weak D call TRBD1 (5 bases). V lost 0 bases to trimming and J lost 2 bases, with 14 bases between them. The V gene's germline CDR1 is SEHNR and CDR2 FQNEAQ (reference sequence). The CDR3 extends over 17 amino acids. CDR3 DNA: TGTGCCAGCAGCTTAGCCTTCAGGGTTTTCACTGGAAACACCATATATTTT. It translates to CASSLAFRVFTGNTIYF.

This clone appeared a single time. The gene calls are TRBV15 and TRBJ2-2, with D hard to call. Germline V gene data show CDR1 as LNHNV and CDR2 as YYDKDF (reference sequence). CDR3 size: 14 residues. Deletions cut 1 base from V and 7 bases from J, with 10 bases between. In DNA form, the CDR3 reads TGTGCCACCAGCAGAGTCGATAGAGGCGGGGAGCTGTTTTTT. Amino acids: CATSRVDRGGELFF. Filled out from reference TRBV15 and TRBJ2-2, the complete variable domain reads DAMVIQNPRYQVTQFGKPVTLSCSQTLNHNVMYWYQQKSSQAPKLLFHYYDKDFNNEADTPDNFQSRRPNTSFCFLDIRSPGLGDTAMYLCATSRVDRGGELFFGEGSRLTVL.

The V gene is TRBV18, the J gene TRBJ1-1; D is perhaps TRBD1 (5 bases). Germline assignment: CDR1 KGHSH and CDR2 LQKENI. The CDR3 contains 13 residues. Trimming took 1 base from V and 4 from J, leaving 7 bases between them. CDR3 nucleotide sequence: TGTGCCAGCTCACCACTACAGGCCACTGAAGCTTTCTTT. Amino acids: CASSPLQATEAFF.

This clone was detected only once. The J gene is TRBJ2-5, the V gene TRBV5-4; possibly TRBD2 for D (6 bases). The CDR3 contains 15 residues. Per germline, CDR1 SGHNT and CDR2 YYREEE (reference sequence). Between the trimmed V and J ends, which lost 2 bases and 4 bases, there was a span of 15 bases. CDR3 sequence: CASSFGGASLETQYF. CDR3 sequence (DNA): TGTGCCAGCAGCTTTGGAGGGGCCTCGTTAGAGACCCAGTACTTC. Using reference TRBV5-4 and TRBJ2-5 for the parts outside the CDR3, the full variable domain is ETGVTQSPTHLIKTRGQQVTLRCSSQSGHNTVSWYQQALGQGPQFIFQYYREEENGRGNFPPRFSGLQFPNYSSELNVNALELDDSALYLCASSFGGASLETQYFGPGTRLLVL.

The rearrangement links TRBV19 to TRBJ1-2; D remains ambiguous. The CDR3 consists of 12 residues. Trimming left V 5 bases short and J 5 bases short, with 9 bases between. Per germline, CDR1 LNHDA and CDR2 SQIVND (reference sequence). DNA for the CDR3: TGTGCCAGTAGTCCCCGGGAGTATGGCTACACCTTC. It translates to CASSPREYGYTF.

This rearrangement joins TRBV6-5 to TRBJ2-4, with 7 bases matching TRBD1. V lost 5 bases and J lost 4; bases outside the gene matches: 8. The CDR3 runs to 15 residues. Germline loops: CDR1 MNHEY, CDR2 SVGAGI. The CDR3 loop reads CASSPTGTVKNIQYF. CDR3 bases: TGTGCCAGCAGTCCTACCGGGACAGTAAAAAACATTCAGTACTTC.

This chain links TRBV7-2 with TRBJ1-2; 7 nucleotides align to TRBD1. This CDR3 has 16 amino acids. V shed 0 bases, J shed 2 bases, and the junction held 6 bases outside the gene matches. Per germline, CDR1 SGHTA and CDR2 FQGNSA. The CDR3 loop is CASSLAFRGNNYGYTF. As DNA, the CDR3 is TGTGCCAGCAGCTTAGCTTTCAGGGGGAACAACTATGGCTACACCTTC.

This clone turned up a few times. The genes are TRBV30 and TRBJ2-7; TRBD2 is a possible D gene (6 bases). The V and J ends lost 4 bases and 4 bases respectively, with 14 bases between them. CDR3 length: 13 amino acids. The germline V gene has CDR1 GTSNPN and CDR2 SVGIG (reference sequence). The CDR3 sequence is CAWTQRVAYEQYF. In DNA, the CDR3 is TGTGCCTGGACCCAGCGGGTAGCTTACGAGCAGTACTTC.

V gene TRBV27 combines with J gene TRBJ1-2, with 9 bases aligning to TRBD1. This CDR3 is built from 14 residues. Germline CDR1 and CDR2: MNHEY and SMNVEV (reference sequence). Losses at the gene ends were 4 bases for V and 4 bases for J; bases not matched to a gene: 4. DNA of the CDR3: TGTGCCAGCAGTTATAAGGGACAGGGCTATGGCTACACCTTC. As protein: CASSYKGQGYGYTF.

The gene calls are TRBV6-6 and TRBJ1-1, with D perhaps TRBD1 (5 bases). The CDR3 contains 11 residues. The V and J ends lost 5 bases and 7 bases respectively, with 8 bases between them. Germline CDR1 MNHNY, CDR2 SVGAGI (reference sequence). CDR3 in DNA: TGTGCCAGCAGTGACAGCTATGAAGCTTTCTTT. This sequence encodes CASSDSYEAFF.